This T cell receptor beta chain appears in the sequencing data of a study of shared clonotypes between healthy human individuals. Study results and limitations: Larger richness was generally estimated for naive than memory subsets.

A remark on this clone: Antigen specificity is unknown.

The CDR3 loop spans 14 amino acids. The V gene's germline CDR1 is SGHNT and CDR2 YYREEE (reference sequence). The V end lost 0 bases, the J end lost 4 bases, and 10 bases lay between the germline ends. Deep-level running was used for the assay. When replicate PCRs were run on sorted subsets, they used around 200 ng DNA, tens of thousands of T cell genomes. Method: immunoSEQ multiplex PCR; TCRdb's copy keeps in-frame clones and lacks some. The sample has hundreds of thousands of clones, 55% to 75% seen once. V gene TRBV5-4 combines with J gene TRBJ1-2; D is ambiguous. The source material was memory CD4+ T cells sorted from blood. Subset specified: CD45RA-negative fraction. This clonotype was sampled from a woman in her 30s in good health. The CDR3 region has the DNA TGTGCCAGCAGCTTGGTGGGCGGGATCTATGGCTACACCTTC. Amino acids: CASSLVGGIYGYTF.